This T cell receptor beta chain is drawn from a study of T cell repertoires in cytomegalovirus infection. TCRdb reprocessed the reads with MiXCR, giving one entry per CDR3 protein. The sample shows around 78,000 distinct CDR3 sequences, 35% to 45% of them seen only once. Points on this clonotype: The antigen remains undetermined.

Sequencing used CD8+ T cells from cultured PBMCs, obtained from culture after CMV antigen stimulation. The sequence was collected from a human donor in good health (CMV status not recorded). Some clones in this sample may be carry-over from other donors' samples.

The CDR3 DNA sequence: TGCGCCAGCAGCGGGGACAGTTATTCCTCCTACGAGCAGTACTTC. Protein product: CASSGDSYSSYEQYF. The V gene is TRBV5-1, the J gene TRBJ2-7, with TRBD1 identical over 7 bases. Germline loops: CDR1 SGHRS, CDR2 YFSETQ. The trim removed 4 bases at V and 0 bases at J, leaving 7 bases unmatched. The CDR3 extends over 15 amino acids.